A selection of T cell receptor beta chains follows, all from one sample in a study of blood T cell repertoires in COVID-19. Clones were sequenced by immunoSEQ multiplex PCR, and TCRdb holds only the in-frame ones, with some missing. The data hold about 300,000 clones, with 85% observed a single time. The sequenced material came from PBMCs or T cells enriched from blood (not recorded which). The receptors come from a woman between 50 and 59 years old who had recovered from COVID-19. The CDR3 runs from the conserved cysteine through the conserved F or W. Fields, in order: clone size, V gene, J gene, D gene, CDR3 DNA, CDR3 protein. The D gene is left open where the match is weak. Size is stated for part of the rows, as once, few or many counts, or as a class when the clone is expanded.

clone_size: .; v_call: TRBV30; j_call: TRBJ1-1; d_call: .; cdr3_nt: TGTGCCTGGAGTCGTTTGACAAACACTGAAGCTTTCTTT; cdr3_aa: CAWSRLTNTEAFF
clone_size: .; v_call: TRBV9; j_call: TRBJ1-6; d_call: TRBD1; cdr3_nt: TGTGCCAGCAGCCGATCGCCAGGGGGAGGTTCACCCCTCCACTTT; cdr3_aa: CASSRSPGGGSPLHF
clone_size: .; v_call: TRBV5-4; j_call: TRBJ2-4; d_call: .; cdr3_nt: TGTGCCATGAAGGACAGAGTGAACATTCAGTACTTC; cdr3_aa: CAMKDRVNIQYF
clone_size: .; v_call: TRBV28; j_call: TRBJ1-2; d_call: .; cdr3_nt: TGTGCCAGCAGTTCTGCGGCGCCCTATGGCTACACCTTC; cdr3_aa: CASSSAAPYGYTF
clone_size: .; v_call: TRBV7-7; j_call: TRBJ1-3; d_call: .; cdr3_nt: TGTGCCAGCAGCTTAAATACTGGAAACACCATATATTTT; cdr3_aa: CASSLNTGNTIYF
clone_size: .; v_call: TRBV5-4; j_call: TRBJ2-6; d_call: .; cdr3_nt: TGTGCCAGCAGCTTGGGTCCCGGAGCAGGGGCCAACGTCCTGACTTTC; cdr3_aa: CASSLGPGAGANVLTF
clone_size: .; v_call: TRBV27; j_call: TRBJ2-7; d_call: TRBD1; cdr3_nt: TGTGCCAGCAGTTTTTTTGCAGGGGGTTACGAGCAGTACTTC; cdr3_aa: CASSFFAGGYEQYF
clone_size: .; v_call: TRBV29-1; j_call: TRBJ1-2; d_call: TRBD1; cdr3_nt: TGCAGCGTTGAAGCGGCGGACAGGACCTCTTCTAACTATGGCTACACCTTC; cdr3_aa: CSVEAADRTSSNYGYTF
clone_size: .; v_call: TRBV28; j_call: TRBJ1-2; d_call: .; cdr3_nt: TGTGCCAGCAGTCCCGGGGGGGGAGGCTACACCTTC; cdr3_aa: CASSPGGGGYTF
clone_size: few; v_call: TRBV4-1; j_call: TRBJ2-1; d_call: .; cdr3_nt: TGCGCCAGCAGCCCGACGGGGAGGTTAGATGAGCAGTTCTTC; cdr3_aa: CASSPTGRLDEQFF